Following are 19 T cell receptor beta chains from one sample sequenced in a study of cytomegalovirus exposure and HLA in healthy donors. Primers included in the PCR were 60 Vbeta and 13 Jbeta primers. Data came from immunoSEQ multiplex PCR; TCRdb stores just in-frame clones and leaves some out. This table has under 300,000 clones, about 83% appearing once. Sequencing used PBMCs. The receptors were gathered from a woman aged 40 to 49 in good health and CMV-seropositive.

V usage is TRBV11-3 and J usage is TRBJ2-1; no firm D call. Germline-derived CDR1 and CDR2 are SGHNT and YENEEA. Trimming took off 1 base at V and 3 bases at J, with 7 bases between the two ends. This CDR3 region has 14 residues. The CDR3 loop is CASSLGTVYNEQFF. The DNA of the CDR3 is TGTGCCAGCAGCTTAGGAACTGTCTACAATGAGCAGTTCTTC.

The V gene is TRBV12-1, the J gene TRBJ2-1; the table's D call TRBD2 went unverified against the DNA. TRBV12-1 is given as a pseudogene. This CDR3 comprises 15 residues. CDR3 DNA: TGTGCCATCCCTCAGCGGGAACTTTCCTACAATGAGCAGTTCTTC. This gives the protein CAIPQRELSYNEQFF.

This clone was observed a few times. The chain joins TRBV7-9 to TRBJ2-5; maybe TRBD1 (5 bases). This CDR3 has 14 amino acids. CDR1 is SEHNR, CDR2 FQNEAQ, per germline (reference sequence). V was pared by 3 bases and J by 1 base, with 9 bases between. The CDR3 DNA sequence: TGTGCCAGCAGCTTCAGGGCGCTCCAAGAGACCCAGTACTTC. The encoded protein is CASSFRALQETQYF.

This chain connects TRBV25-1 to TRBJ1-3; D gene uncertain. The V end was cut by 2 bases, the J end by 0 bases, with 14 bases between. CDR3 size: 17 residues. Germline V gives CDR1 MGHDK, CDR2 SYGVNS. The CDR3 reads CASSEERNGLSGNTIYF. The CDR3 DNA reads TGTGCCAGCAGTGAAGAGCGGAACGGGCTCTCTGGAAACACCATATATTTT.

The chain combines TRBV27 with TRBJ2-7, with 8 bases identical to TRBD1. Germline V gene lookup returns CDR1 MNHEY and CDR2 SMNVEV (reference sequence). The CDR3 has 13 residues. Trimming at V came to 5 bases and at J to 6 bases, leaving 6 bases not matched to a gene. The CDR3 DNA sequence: TGTGCCAGCAGTCCCAGGACAGGGTTCGAGCAGTACTTC. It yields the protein CASSPRTGFEQYF.

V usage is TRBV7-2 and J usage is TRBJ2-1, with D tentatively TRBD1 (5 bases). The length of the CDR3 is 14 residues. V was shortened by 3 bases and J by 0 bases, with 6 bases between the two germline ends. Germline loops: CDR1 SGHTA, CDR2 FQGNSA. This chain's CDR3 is CASSFDSSYNEQFF. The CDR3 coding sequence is TGTGCCAGCAGCTTTGACAGCTCCTACAATGAGCAGTTCTTC.

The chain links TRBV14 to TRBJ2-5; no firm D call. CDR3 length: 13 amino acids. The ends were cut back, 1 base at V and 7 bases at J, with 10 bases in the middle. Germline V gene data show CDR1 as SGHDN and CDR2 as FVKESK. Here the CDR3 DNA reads TGTGCCAGCAGCCAAGCCGGTCGATGGACCCAGTACTTC. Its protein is CASSQAGRWTQYF.

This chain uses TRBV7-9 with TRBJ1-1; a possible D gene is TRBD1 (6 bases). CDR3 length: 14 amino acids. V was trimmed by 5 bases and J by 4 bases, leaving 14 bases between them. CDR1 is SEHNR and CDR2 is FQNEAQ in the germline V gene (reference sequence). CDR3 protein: CASSTEGGGTEAFF. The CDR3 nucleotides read TGTGCCAGCAGCACCGAAGGGGGGGGCACTGAAGCTTTCTTT. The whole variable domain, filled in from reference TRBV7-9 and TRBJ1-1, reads DTGVSQNPRHKITKRGQNVTFRCDPISEHNRLYWYRQTLGQGPEFLTYFQNEAQLEKSRLLSDRFSAERPKGSFSTLEIQRTEQGDSAMYLCASSTEGGGTEAFFGQGTRLTVV.

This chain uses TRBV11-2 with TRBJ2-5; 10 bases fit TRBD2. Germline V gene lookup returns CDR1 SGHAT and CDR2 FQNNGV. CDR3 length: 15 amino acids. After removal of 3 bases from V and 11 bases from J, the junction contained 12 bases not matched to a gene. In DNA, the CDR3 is TGTGCCAGCAGCTTCCAGCGGGAGGGCCGTTCGGAGCAGTACTTC. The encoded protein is CASSFQREGRSEQYF.

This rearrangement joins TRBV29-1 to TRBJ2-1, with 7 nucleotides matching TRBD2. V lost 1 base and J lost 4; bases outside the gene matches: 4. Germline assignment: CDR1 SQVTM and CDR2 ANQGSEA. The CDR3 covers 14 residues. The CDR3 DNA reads TGCAGCGTTGAAGGGTCTAGCGGATACAATGAGCAGTTCTTC. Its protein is CSVEGSSGYNEQFF.

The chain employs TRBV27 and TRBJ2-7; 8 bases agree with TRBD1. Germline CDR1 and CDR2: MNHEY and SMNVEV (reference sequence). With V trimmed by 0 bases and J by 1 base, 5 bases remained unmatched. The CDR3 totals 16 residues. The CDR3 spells CASSLSGQVLSYEQYF. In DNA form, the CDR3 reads TGTGCCAGCAGTTTATCGGGACAGGTACTATCCTACGAGCAGTACTTC.

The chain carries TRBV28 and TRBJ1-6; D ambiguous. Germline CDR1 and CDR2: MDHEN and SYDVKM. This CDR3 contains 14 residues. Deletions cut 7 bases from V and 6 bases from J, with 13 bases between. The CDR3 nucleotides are TGTGCCAGCAAAACATCGGGGTTTAATTCACCCCTCCACTTT. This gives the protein CASKTSGFNSPLHF.

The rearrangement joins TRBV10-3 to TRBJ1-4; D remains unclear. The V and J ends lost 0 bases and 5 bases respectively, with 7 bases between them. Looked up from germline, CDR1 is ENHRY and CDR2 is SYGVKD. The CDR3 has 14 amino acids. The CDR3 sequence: CAISESSVNEKLFF. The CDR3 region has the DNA TGTGCCATCAGTGAGTCGTCAGTCAATGAAAAACTGTTTTTT.

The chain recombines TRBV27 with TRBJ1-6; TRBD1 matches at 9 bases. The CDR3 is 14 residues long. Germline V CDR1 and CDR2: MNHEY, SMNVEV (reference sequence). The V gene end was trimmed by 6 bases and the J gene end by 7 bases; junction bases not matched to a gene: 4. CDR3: CASSGDRENSPLHF. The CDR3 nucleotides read TGTGCCAGCAGCGGGGACAGGGAAAATTCACCCCTCCACTTT.

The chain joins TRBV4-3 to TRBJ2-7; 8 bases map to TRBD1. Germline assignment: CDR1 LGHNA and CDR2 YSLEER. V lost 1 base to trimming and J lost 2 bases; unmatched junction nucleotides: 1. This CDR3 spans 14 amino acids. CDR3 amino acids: CASSQAQGAYEQYF. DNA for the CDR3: TGCGCCAGCAGCCAAGCACAGGGGGCCTACGAGCAGTACTTC.

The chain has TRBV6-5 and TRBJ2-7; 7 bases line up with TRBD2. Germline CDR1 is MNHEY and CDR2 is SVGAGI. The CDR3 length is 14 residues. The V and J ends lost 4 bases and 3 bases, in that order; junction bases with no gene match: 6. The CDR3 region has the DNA TGTGCCAGCAGTTCCCTGCTAGCGGACTACGAGCAGTACTTC. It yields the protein CASSSLLADYEQYF.

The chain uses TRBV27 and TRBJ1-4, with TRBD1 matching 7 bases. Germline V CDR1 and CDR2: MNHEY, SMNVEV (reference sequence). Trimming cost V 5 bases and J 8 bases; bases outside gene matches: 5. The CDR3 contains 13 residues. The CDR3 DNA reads TGTGCCAGCAGTACGACAGGGCGGGAAAAACTGTTTTTT. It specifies CASSTTGREKLFF.

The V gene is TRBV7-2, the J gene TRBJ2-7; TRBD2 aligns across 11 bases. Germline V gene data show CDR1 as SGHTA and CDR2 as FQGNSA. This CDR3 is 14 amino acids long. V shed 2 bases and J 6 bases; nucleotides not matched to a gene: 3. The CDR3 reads CASSLLLAGVEQYF. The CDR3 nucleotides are TGTGCCAGCAGCTTATTACTAGCGGGAGTCGAGCAGTACTTC. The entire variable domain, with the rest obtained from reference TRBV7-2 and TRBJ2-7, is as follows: GAGVSQSPSNKVTEKGKDVELRCDPISGHTALYWYRQSLGQGLEFLIYFQGNSAPDKSGLPSDRFSAERTGGSVSTLTIQRTQQEDSAVYLCASSLLLAGVEQYFGPGTRLTVT.

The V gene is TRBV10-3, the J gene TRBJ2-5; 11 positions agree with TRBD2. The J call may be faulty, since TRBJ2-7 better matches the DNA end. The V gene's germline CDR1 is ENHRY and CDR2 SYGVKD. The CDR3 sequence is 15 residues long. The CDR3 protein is CAIRPGLAVSYEQYF. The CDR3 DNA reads TGTGCCATCAGGCCGGGACTAGCGGTCTCCTACGAGCAGTACTTC.